The 26 T cell receptor beta chains reported below all come from one sample, sequenced in a study of T cell responses to AZD1222 COVID-19 vaccine. Measured with immunoSEQ multiplex PCR; TCRdb has only the in-frame clones, and not every one. The repertoire includes over 130,000 clones, roughly 90% of them detected once, and 1.5% to 2% sits in the top ten. Sequences were derived from peripheral blood, sampled 28 days after the second AZD1222 dose. The receptors come from an adult who received the AZD1222 COVID-19 vaccine.

The V call is TRBV7-2, the J call TRBJ1-4; D is ambiguous. Trimming cost V 1 base and J 7 bases, with 4 bases left between them. CDR3 size: 12 residues. The germline gives CDR1 SGHTA, CDR2 FQGNSA. The CDR3 spells CASSLGAEKLFF. In DNA, the CDR3 is TGTGCCAGCAGCTTAGGCGCTGAAAAACTGTTTTTT.

As to this clone: Other DNA sequences in this sample translate to the same CDR3. J is TRBJ1-2 and V is TRBV6-5; 7 positions agree with TRBD1. The CDR3 is 14 residues long. CDR1 MNHEY and CDR2 SVGAGI come from the germline V gene. V lost 2 bases, J lost 4 bases, and 4 bases stayed unmatched. The DNA for the CDR3 is TGTGCCAGCAGTTACGGGTCAGGGGGCTATGGCTACACCTTC. Protein sequence: CASSYGSGGYGYTF.

This clone appeared a single time. J is TRBJ2-3 and V is TRBV14, with TRBD1 as a possible D gene (6 bases). CDR3 length equals 16 residues. Germline CDR1 SGHDN, CDR2 FVKESK. Trimming cost V 5 bases and J 1 base, with 16 bases left between them. Here the CDR3 reads CASSSLQGGGTDTQYF. The CDR3, as DNA: TGTGCCAGCAGCTCATTACAGGGTGGGGGCACAGATACGCAGTATTTT.

The chain recombines TRBV19 with TRBJ1-1; 8 positions agree with TRBD1. The V segment lost 9 bases and the J segment 0 bases; nucleotides outside the gene matches: 6. The CDR3 is 14 amino acids. In germline, CDR1 is LNHDA, CDR2 SQIVND (reference sequence). CDR3 coding DNA: TGTGCCAGCTCAGGGGGCCCGCTGAACACTGAAGCTTTCTTT. Translated: CASSGGPLNTEAFF.

The CDR3 sequence is CASSTRLAGKRETQYF. The DNA for the CDR3 is TGTGCCAGCAGCACGCGACTAGCGGGTAAAAGGGAGACCCAGTACTTC. This rearrangement joins TRBV7-2 to TRBJ2-5; 10 nucleotides agree with TRBD2. The trim removed 5 bases at V and 5 bases at J, leaving 11 bases unmatched. CDR3 length: 16 residues. Looked up from germline, CDR1 is SGHTA and CDR2 is FQGNSA. Looking up the rest from reference TRBV7-2 and TRBJ2-5 gives the full variable domain: GAGVSQSPSNKVTEKGKDVELRCDPISGHTALYWYRQSLGQGLEFLIYFQGNSAPDKSGLPSDRFSAERTGGSVSTLTIQRTQQEDSAVYLCASSTRLAGKRETQYFGPGTRLLVL.

J is TRBJ2-1 and V is TRBV5-1; D is possibly TRBD1 (7 bases). There are 15 residues in the CDR3. Germline CDR1 SGHRS, CDR2 YFSETQ. The V and J ends lost 5 bases and 0 bases respectively, with 12 bases between them. CDR3 coding DNA: TGCGCCAGCAGAGGGGGGACAGTCTCCTACAATGAGCAGTTCTTC. Its protein product is CASRGGTVSYNEQFF.

The V and J genes are TRBV7-9 and TRBJ1-5; perhaps TRBD1 as D (6 bases). Germline V gene data show CDR1 as SEHNR and CDR2 as FQNEAQ (reference sequence). Trimming removed 5 bases at V and 5 bases at J, with 19 bases between. CDR3 length equals 16 residues. The CDR3 region is CASSPQGAGVDQPQHF. CDR3 nucleotides: TGTGCCAGCAGCCCCCAGGGTGCAGGGGTTGATCAGCCCCAGCATTTT.

This clone has a single count. The chain employs TRBV19 and TRBJ1-1; D may be TRBD1 (6 bases). Germline lookup yields CDR1 LNHDA and CDR2 SQIVND (reference sequence). The CDR3 length is 15 residues. Deletions cut 9 bases from V and 5 bases from J, with 22 bases between. The CDR3 here is CASRSLGGVRTEAFF. The CDR3 bases are TGTGCCAGCCGTTCTCTAGGGGGAGTGAGAACTGAAGCTTTCTTT.

The chain employs TRBV7-9 and TRBJ2-2; the D is unclear. Trimming took off 5 bases at V and 7 bases at J, with 11 bases between the two ends. Germline loops: CDR1 SEHNR, CDR2 FQNEAQ (reference sequence). The CDR3 consists of 13 residues. CDR3 protein: CASSTGRFGELFF. The CDR3 nucleotides read TGTGCCAGCAGCACCGGCCGTTTCGGGGAGCTGTTTTTT.

The chain recombines TRBV20-1 with TRBJ2-3; D not certain. The germline V gene has CDR1 DFQATT and CDR2 SNEGSKA (reference sequence). Trimming cost V 6 bases and J 6 bases, with 7 bases left between them. The CDR3 contains 10 residues. CDR3 sequence (DNA): TGCAGTGCCGCCTGGGATACGCAGTATTTT. Encoded protein: CSAAWDTQYF.

The rearrangement joins TRBV7-8 to TRBJ2-7; TRBD1 aligns across 8 bases. The CDR3 runs to 14 residues. CDR1 is SGHVS and CDR2 is FQNEAQ in the germline V gene. Germline trimming cut 5 bases from V and 2 bases from J; bases unmatched to any gene: 5. CDR3 coding DNA: TGTGCCAGCAGCGCGAGGACAGGGCCCTACGAGCAGTACGTC. It encodes CASSARTGPYEQYV.

The rearrangement links TRBV6-5 to TRBJ2-5, with D tentatively TRBD2 (6 bases). Trimming removed 6 bases from V and 4 bases from J, with 18 bases in between. The germline gives CDR1 MNHEY, CDR2 SVGAGI. The CDR3 extends over 15 amino acids. CDR3 DNA: TGTGCCAGCAGGACCCCCCCTGACGGGGGAGAGACCCAGTACTTC. Translation gives CASRTPPDGGETQYF.

J is TRBJ1-1 and V is TRBV6-5; D might be TRBD1 (6 bases). The germline gives CDR1 MNHEY, CDR2 SVGAGI. The CDR3 runs to 15 residues. V gave up 5 bases and J gave up 7 bases, with 20 bases separating them. The DNA of the CDR3 is TGTGCCAGCAGTCCCCGGGGGGCAGGGCTCGGTGAAGCTTTCTTT. Amino acid sequence: CASSPRGAGLGEAFF.

J is TRBJ1-1 and V is TRBV29-1, with D possibly TRBD1 on 5 matching bases. There are 11 residues in the CDR3. V was trimmed by 3 bases and J by 7 bases, leaving 9 bases between them. Looked up from germline, CDR1 is SQVTM and CDR2 is ANQGSEA. In nucleotides, the CDR3 is TGCAGCGTTGACAGGGACCGTGAAGCTTTCTTT. It translates to CSVDRDREAFF.

V gene TRBV5-4 combines with J gene TRBJ1-1; no definite D call. The V end was cut by 2 bases, the J end by 0 bases, with 11 bases between. Per the germline V gene, CDR1 is SGHNT and CDR2 is YYREEE (reference sequence). The CDR3 sequence is 15 residues long. The CDR3 DNA reads as TGTGCCAGCAGCTTAGTATCCGTAATGAACACTGAAGCTTTCTTT. It yields the protein CASSLVSVMNTEAFF.

The chain is built from TRBV6-5 and TRBJ1-1; 9 bases match TRBD1. V shed 4 bases, J shed 4 bases, and the junction held 7 bases outside the gene matches. This CDR3 is built from 15 residues. Germline V CDR1 and CDR2: MNHEY, SVGAGI. CDR3: CASSSGGQGSTEAFF. The CDR3, as DNA: TGTGCCAGCAGTTCAGGGGGACAGGGTTCCACTGAAGCTTTCTTT.

This rearrangement joins TRBV6-6 to TRBJ2-3, with TRBD1 matching over 9 bases. V shed 3 bases and J 4 bases; nucleotides not matched to a gene: 8. This CDR3 has 16 residues. Germline V gene sequence: CDR1 MNHNY, CDR2 SVGAGI (reference sequence). CDR3 region: CASSYTGGNLADTQYF. CDR3 nucleotide sequence: TGTGCCAGCAGTTATACAGGGGGCAATCTCGCAGATACGCAGTATTTT.

The chain is built from TRBV19 and TRBJ2-2; D ambiguous. Germline V CDR1 and CDR2: LNHDA, SQIVND (reference sequence). This CDR3 spans 13 amino acids. V was trimmed by 6 bases and J by 5 bases, leaving 10 bases between them. Written as DNA, the CDR3 is TGTGCCAGTAGCCCCTATATTACCGGGGAGCTGTTTTTT. This codes for CASSPYITGELFF.

The chain is built from TRBV28 and TRBJ1-6, with 9 bases that match TRBD1. V shed 6 bases and J 7 bases; nucleotides not matched to a gene: 4. Germline V gene lookup returns CDR1 MDHEN and CDR2 SYDVKM. The CDR3 is 14 residues long. CDR3 nucleotide sequence: TGTGCCAGCAGCCGTGGACAGGGGAATTCACCCCTCCACTTT. Amino acids: CASSRGQGNSPLHF.

This clone has just one count. The chain links TRBV6-5 to TRBJ2-2; the D gene is possibly TRBD2 (6 bases). This CDR3 is 15 amino acids long. The V and J ends lost 7 bases and 6 bases respectively, with 18 bases between them. Germline loops: CDR1 MNHEY, CDR2 SVGAGI. The CDR3 DNA sequence: TGTGCCAGCAAGTTGGGGGGTTCTGGCTCCGGGGAGCTGTTTTTT. It codes for CASKLGGSGSGELFF.

DNA for the CDR3: TGTGCCAGCAGCTTAATGTCGGCAAATACCTACAATGAGCAGTTCTTC. Translated: CASSLMSANTYNEQFF. V usage is TRBV7-3 and J usage is TRBJ2-1; D gene uncertain. Trimming pared 1 base from V and 2 bases from J, leaving 12 bases between. CDR1 SGHTA and CDR2 FQGTGA come from the germline V gene. CDR3 length: 16 amino acids.

The gene calls are TRBV28 and TRBJ2-7, with unresolved D. V was shortened by 1 base and J by 3 bases, with 10 bases between the two germline ends. The CDR3 runs to 14 residues. Germline-derived CDR1 and CDR2 are MDHEN and SYDVKM. The CDR3 protein is CASSLSFGFYEQYF. CDR3 DNA sequence: TGTGCCAGCAGTTTATCCTTTGGGTTCTACGAGCAGTACTTC. Using reference TRBV28 and TRBJ2-7 for the parts outside the CDR3, the full variable domain is DVKVTQSSRYLVKRTGEKVFLECVQDMDHENMFWYRQDPGLGLRLIYFSYDVKMKEKGDIPEGYSVSREKKERFSLILESASTNQTSMYLCASSLSFGFYEQYFGPGTRLTVT.

The V gene is TRBV30, the J gene TRBJ1-5; 11 bases are a match to TRBD1. The germline V gene encodes CDR1 GTSNPN and CDR2 SVGIG (reference sequence). V lost 2 bases and J lost 7; bases outside the gene matches: 10. The CDR3 totals 16 residues. The CDR3 nucleotides are TGTGCCTGGAGTACGACCGGGACAGGGGGTTGGCAGCCCCAGCATTTT. This gives the protein CAWSTTGTGGWQPQHF.

The genes are TRBV6-1 and TRBJ1-4, with TRBD1 identical over 7 bases. Germline V gene sequence: CDR1 MNHNS, CDR2 SASEGT. The length of the CDR3 is 16 residues. V was clipped by 4 bases and J by 8 bases; unmatched bases: 13. Here the CDR3 DNA reads TGTGCCAGCAGTGCAACAGGGGTCCCAACGGGGGAAAAACTGTTTTTT. Translation: CASSATGVPTGEKLFF.

The rearrangement uses TRBV5-6 and TRBJ1-1; D call uncertain. This CDR3 comprises 15 residues. The V and J ends lost 0 bases and 0 bases respectively, with 9 bases between them. Germline V gene sequence: CDR1 SGHDT, CDR2 YYEEEE. The CDR3 DNA reads TGTGCCAGCAGCTTGGATCCGATAATGAACACTGAAGCTTTCTTT. Its translation: CASSLDPIMNTEAFF.

The V gene is TRBV7-6, the J gene TRBJ2-3; 15 nucleotides agree with TRBD2. The V gene's germline CDR1 is SGHVS and CDR2 FNYEAQ. CDR3 length equals 16 residues. J was trimmed by 7 bases and V by 5 bases; bases with no gene match: 7. The CDR3 region is CASSPWTSGGANTQYF. The CDR3 nucleotides are TGTGCCAGCAGCCCTTGGACTAGCGGGGGGGCAAATACGCAGTATTTT.